Listed below are T cell receptor beta chains from one sample, sequenced in a study of radiotherapy plus CTLA-4 blockade in lung cancer. Here immunoSEQ multiplex PCR was the method, and the copy in TCRdb shows in-frame clones only, minus some. The sample lists nearly 95,000 clones; roughly 80% were seen once. The material sequenced was peripheral blood, taken from a patient treated with radiotherapy plus ipilimumab. All receptors come from a human donor with non-small cell lung cancer that progressed on radiotherapy plus ipilimumab. Both conserved end residues are part of each CDR3. D genes are given only for firm matches. Some rows have no size entry. The others give once, few or many, or a class for an expanded clone.

D	V	J	size	CDR3	DNA
TRBD1	TRBV15	TRBJ2-7	once	CATSRQGRYEQYF	TGTGCCACCAGCCGACAGGGAAGGTACGAGCAGTACTTC
TRBD1	TRBV28	TRBJ1-5	few	CATDRGRAGQPQHF	TGTGCCACGGACAGGGGGCGCGCAGGCCAGCCCCAGCATTTT
.	TRBV28	TRBJ1-5	.	CASSEWGKSNQPQHF	TGTGCCAGCAGTGAGTGGGGTAAGAGCAATCAGCCCCAGCATTTT
.	TRBV5-6	TRBJ2-7	.	CASSLAFNEQYF	TGTGCCAGCAGCTTGGCCTTCAACGAGCAGTACTTC
.	TRBV10-1	TRBJ1-1	few	CASSEPGNTEAFF	TGCGCCAGCAGTGAACCGGGTAACACTGAAGCTTTCTTT
TRBD1	TRBV5-1	TRBJ2-5	.	CASSLSTGVQETQYF	TGCGCCAGCAGCTTGTCCACAGGGGTTCAAGAGACCCAGTACTTC
.	TRBV5-1	TRBJ2-7	.	CASLRDADSYEQYF	TGCGCCAGCCTCCGGGACGCGGACTCCTACGAGCAGTACTTC
.	TRBV5-1	TRBJ2-3	.	CASSPDTTSTDTQYF	TGCGCCAGCAGCCCAGACACCACGAGCACAGATACGCAGTATTTT
.	TRBV19	TRBJ2-1	few	CASSMTSYNEQFF	TGTGCCAGTAGTATGACTAGCTACAATGAGCAGTTCTTC
.	TRBV27	TRBJ2-2	.	CASRALGTGELFF	TGTGCCAGCCGGGCCCTGGGGACCGGGGAGCTGTTTTTT
.	TRBV11-2	TRBJ2-1	once	CASSFEVAGRWDEQFF	TGTGCCAGCAGCTTTGAGGTGGCAGGGCGGTGGGATGAGCAGTTCTTC
TRBD2	TRBV2	TRBJ2-4	once	CASSTLTSGRNIQYF	TGTGCCAGCAGTACCTTAACTAGCGGGAGGAACATTCAGTACTTC
TRBD1	TRBV5-1	TRBJ2-7	.	CASSARGQGTYEQYF	TGCGCCAGCAGCGCCAGGGGACAGGGAACCTACGAGCAGTACTTC
.	TRBV4-1	TRBJ1-2	.	CASSQDQSEVYGYTF	TGCGCCAGCAGCCAAGATCAATCAGAAGTCTATGGCTACACCTTC
TRBD1	TRBV5-6	TRBJ2-1	.	CASSRTGGGEQFF	TGTGCCAGCAGCAGGACAGGGGGCGGTGAGCAGTTCTTC
.	TRBV6-1	TRBJ2-5	.	CASSVGGETQYF	TGTGCCAGCAGTGTAGGGGGGGAGACCCAGTACTTC
TRBD1	TRBV7-3	TRBJ2-7	.	CASSSPGQGKNEQYF	TGTGCCAGCAGCTCCCCGGGACAGGGTAAAAACGAGCAGTACTTC
.	TRBV9	TRBJ1-4	.	CASSVADLSNEKLFF	TGTGCCAGCAGCGTAGCCGATCTGAGCAATGAAAAACTGTTTTTT
TRBD2	TRBV19	TRBJ2-4	.	CASGGSKNIQYF	TGTGCCTCGGGGGGTAGCAAAAACATTCAGTACTTC
.	TRBV4-1	TRBJ1-4	once	CASSQVRPSGEKLFF	TGCGCCAGCAGCCAAGTAAGGCCCTCAGGGGAAAAACTGTTTTTT
.	TRBV7-7	TRBJ2-2	.	CASRSRGGTGELFF	TGTGCTAGCAGATCGAGGGGTGGCACCGGGGAGCTGTTTTTT
.	TRBV7-6	TRBJ2-1	.	CASSLAGRYNEQFF	TGTGCCAGCAGCTTAGCGGGAAGGTACAATGAGCAGTTCTTC
TRBD2	TRBV5-1	TRBJ2-1	.	CASSPILAGEGAEQFF	TGCGCCAGCAGCCCGATCCTAGCGGGAGAAGGCGCTGAGCAGTTCTTC
.	TRBV27	TRBJ2-3	few	CASSPSTDTQYF	TGTGCCAGCAGTCCCAGCACAGATACGCAGTATTTT
.	TRBV2	TRBJ2-4	.	CASSDRQTKNIQYF	TGTGCCAGCAGTGACCGGCAGACCAAAAACATTCAGTACTTC
TRBD2	TRBV7-2	TRBJ2-1	.	CASSFGLAYNEQFF	TGTGCCAGCAGTTTCGGACTAGCCTACAATGAGCAGTTCTTC
.	TRBV19	TRBJ2-4	.	CASSSRAPSDIQYF	TGTGCCAGTAGTTCTCGAGCCCCAAGTGACATTCAGTACTTC
TRBD1	TRBV27	TRBJ1-1	.	CASSLSGGGTEAFF	TGTGCCAGCAGTTTATCGGGAGGGGGCACCGAAGCTTTCTTT
.	TRBV15	TRBJ1-3	.	CATSNDGPSYLNTIYF	TGTGCCACCAGCAACGACGGACCGAGCTACTTAAACACCATATATTTT
TRBD1	TRBV28	TRBJ2-7	.	CASRQGVYEQYF	TGTGCCTCCCGACAGGGGGTTTACGAGCAGTACTTC
.	TRBV2	TRBJ2-1	.	CASSEVVSGTYNEQFF	TGTGCCAGCAGTGAAGTGGTTAGCGGAACCTACAATGAGCAGTTCTTC
.	TRBV5-4	TRBJ2-1	.	CASSWAGRPGDEQFF	TGTGCCAGCAGCTGGGCCGGCCGGCCCGGGGATGAGCAGTTCTTC
.	TRBV7-2	TRBJ2-1	.	CASSSTGSSYNEQFF	TGTGCCAGCAGCTCCACAGGGAGCTCCTACAATGAGCAGTTCTTC
.	TRBV28	TRBJ1-1	.	CASSPPRGVNTEAFF	TGTGCCAGCAGTCCCCCCCGGGGGGTGAACACTGAAGCTTTCTTT
.	TRBV7-6	TRBJ1-1	.	CASSLGLSGTEAFF	TGTGCCAGCAGTTTGGGGCTTTCGGGCACTGAAGCTTTCTTT
.	TRBV28	TRBJ1-1	.	CASSFPGNTEAFF	TGTGCCAGCAGTTTTCCCGGAAACACTGAAGCTTTCTTT
TRBD1	TRBV5-1	TRBJ2-1	.	CASSSNRDSPNNEQFF	TGCGCCAGCAGCTCGAACCGGGACAGCCCGAACAATGAGCAGTTCTTC
TRBD1	TRBV6-1	TRBJ1-4	.	CAVTSQGSGEKLFF	TGTGCCGTAACATCACAGGGGTCGGGGGAAAAACTGTTTTTT
TRBD2	TRBV9	TRBJ2-3	.	CASSIVAGPTDTQYF	TGTGCCAGCAGCATCGTAGCGGGACCAACAGATACGCAGTATTTT
.	TRBV4-1	TRBJ2-4	.	CASSQERGVAKNIQYF	TGCGCCAGCAGCCAAGAAAGAGGGGTAGCCAAAAACATTCAGTACTTC
TRBD2	TRBV5-6	TRBJ2-3	.	CASSRLAGGFTDTQYF	TGTGCCAGCAGCCGACTAGCGGGAGGGTTCACAGATACGCAGTATTTT
.	TRBV30	TRBJ2-4	.	CAWRVGNIQYF	TGTGCCTGGCGGGTCGGAAACATTCAGTACTTC
.	TRBV6-5	TRBJ2-7	.	CASSYRGPVSYEQYF	TGTGCCAGCAGTTACCGAGGACCCGTATCCTACGAGCAGTACTTC
.	TRBV5-1	TRBJ1-3	few	CASSFQRQASLGGNTIYF	TGCGCCAGCAGCTTTCAAAGACAGGCAAGTTTAGGTGGAAACACCATATATTTT
.	TRBV6-1	TRBJ2-2	.	CASSVSPSTGELFF	TGTGCCAGCAGTGTATCACCTAGCACCGGGGAGCTGTTTTTT
.	TRBV10-3	TRBJ1-5	.	CAISEAGQGQPQHF	TGTGCCATCAGTGAGGCAGGGCAAGGGCAGCCCCAGCATTTT
.	TRBV6-6	TRBJ1-6	.	CASSSNTAPLHF	TGTGCCAGCAGTTCCAACACGGCACCCCTCCACTTT
TRBD2	TRBV7-6	TRBJ2-2	.	CASSLLAGGNTGELFF	TGTGCCAGCAGCTTACTAGCGGGAGGGAACACCGGGGAGCTGTTTTTT
.	TRBV7-3	TRBJ2-3	.	CASSQGGGSMDTQYF	TGTGCCAGCAGCCAGGGGGGCGGGAGTATGGATACGCAGTATTTT
TRBD1	TRBV7-2	TRBJ1-5	.	CASSPGTGPSNQPQHF	TGTGCCAGCAGCCCTGGGACAGGTCCTAGCAATCAGCCCCAGCATTTT
.	TRBV21-1	TRBJ1-5	.	CASSRGRGPQHF	TGTGCCAGCAGCCGTGGACGGGGGCCCCAGCATTTT